The 23 T cell receptor beta chains below all came from one sample that was sequenced in a study of T cell clonotyping in hematopoietic cell transplantation (dated by TCRdb to the early 2020s). The library was made by the immunoSEQ multiplex PCR assay. The source is immuneACCESS, and TCRdb retained only in-frame sequences with V and J called. Part of the clones is not carried over; for the studies checked, unresolved V genes explain less than half of this, and the remainder is unexplained. For this sample the table gives approximately 7,200 clones, of which approximately 88% were detected only once. The biggest ten clones account for 7.7% of the sample. The time point label for this specimen denotes: 100 days after allo-HCT. This sample comprised PBMCs, obtained 100 days after allogeneic stem cell transplant. The receptors shown here come from a young adult male patient who had an allogeneic stem cell transplant from a related donor, so the T cells may come from the graft donor. Some clones in this sample may be carry-over from other donors' samples.

This sequence joins TRBV30 and TRBJ1-2; TRBD1 might be the D (6 bases). V was pared by 5 bases and J by 7 bases, with 32 bases between. Germline assignment: CDR1 GTSNPN and CDR2 SVGIG (reference sequence). The CDR3 has 18 residues. CDR3 DNA: TGTGCCTGGGGGGGCGTCACCGCACGAGACCCAAGTTTGTTTGGCTACACCTTC. Its translation: CAWGGVTARDPSLFGYTF. Full variable domain (outside the CDR3, taken from reference TRBV30 and TRBJ1-2): SQTIHQWPATLVQPVGSPLSLECTVEGTSNPNLYWYRQAAGRGLQLLFYSVGIGQISSEVPQNLSASRPQDRQFILSSKKLLLSDSGFYLCAWGGVTARDPSLFGYTFGSGTRLTVV.

The chain uses TRBV9 and TRBJ2-7; D remains ambiguous. Germline V lookup: CDR1 SGDLS, CDR2 YYNGEE. This CDR3 comprises 14 residues. Trimming took off 0 bases at V and 2 bases at J, with 9 bases between the two ends. CDR3 amino acids: CASSVGSIPYEQYV. DNA for the CDR3: TGTGCCAGCAGCGTAGGGTCGATCCCCTACGAGCAGTACGTC.

The V gene is TRBV10-3, the J gene TRBJ2-1; no reliable D call. Trimming took off 4 bases at V and 3 bases at J, with 10 bases between the two ends. In germline, CDR1 is ENHRY, CDR2 SYGVKD. CDR3 length: 14 amino acids. The CDR3 is CAISVLGYYNEQFF. The CDR3 DNA is TGTGCCATCAGTGTTCTGGGCTACTACAATGAGCAGTTCTTC.

This clone came up once. The chain links TRBV6-5 to TRBJ1-2, with D unclear. Germline lookup yields CDR1 MNHEY and CDR2 SVGAGI. CDR3 length: 11 residues. V was cut by 6 bases and J by 3 bases, with 5 bases left in between. The CDR3 is CASSNDYGYTF. CDR3 nucleotide sequence: TGTGCCAGCAGCAACGACTATGGCTACACCTTC.

V and J are TRBV6-1 and TRBJ1-2; a possible D gene is TRBD1 (5 bases). The CDR3 totals 14 residues. Germline-derived CDR1 and CDR2 are MNHNS and SASEGT. Trimming cost V 7 bases and J 8 bases, with 20 bases left between them. CDR3 sequence (DNA): TGTGCCAGCAACCCCTGGGCGGGGACGGAGGGCTACACCTTC. This sequence encodes CASNPWAGTEGYTF.

The rearrangement links TRBV19 to TRBJ2-5, with 11 bases aligning to TRBD2. With V trimmed by 5 bases and J by 3 bases, 2 bases remained unmatched. The germline V gene encodes CDR1 LNHDA and CDR2 SQIVND (reference sequence). The CDR3 runs 14 residues. The CDR3 coding sequence is TGTGCCAGTAGTCTACTAGCGGGAGAAGAGACCCAGTACTTC. Translating gives CASSLLAGEETQYF.

The gene calls are TRBV25-1 and TRBJ2-3, with TRBD1 identical over 12 bases. This CDR3 contains 17 residues. The V and J ends lost 4 bases and 3 bases, in that order; junction bases with no gene match: 8. Looked up from germline, CDR1 is MGHDK and CDR2 is SYGVNS. The CDR3 coding sequence is TGTGCCAGCAGTGTGGGACAGGGGGCATGGGTTACAGATACGCAGTATTTT. Its translation is CASSVGQGAWVTDTQYF. The whole variable domain, remainder taken from reference TRBV25-1 and TRBJ2-3, is EADIYQTPRYLVIGTGKKITLECSQTMGHDKMYWYQQDPGMELHLIHYSYGVNSTEKGDLSSESTVSRIRTEHFPLTLESARPSHTSQYLCASSVGQGAWVTDTQYFGPGTRLTVL.

The chain employs TRBV6-5 and TRBJ2-1; possible D gene TRBD2, 6 bases. CDR3 length equals 13 residues. Germline CDR1 MNHEY, CDR2 SVGAGI. Between the trimmed V and J ends, which lost 3 bases and 9 bases, there was a span of 12 bases. The CDR3 nucleotides are TGTGCCAGCAGTTATTCGGAGGGGACTGAGCAGTTCTTC. Its translation is CASSYSEGTEQFF.

This rearrangement joins TRBV5-1 to TRBJ2-2; D is ambiguous. CDR3 length equals 14 residues. V lost 0 bases and J lost 7, with 10 bases in between. Per the germline V gene, CDR1 is SGHRS and CDR2 is YFSETQ. CDR3 in amino acids: CASSLESGIGELFF. CDR3 nucleotide sequence: TGCGCCAGCAGCTTGGAATCCGGTATCGGGGAGCTGTTTTTT.

The gene calls are TRBV19 and TRBJ2-1, with D maybe TRBD1 (5 bases). Trimming left V 1 base short and J 6 bases short, with 7 bases between. The CDR3 is 13 amino acids. From germline, CDR1 is LNHDA and CDR2 SQIVND (reference sequence). Here the CDR3 reads CASSIVGANEQFF. Here the CDR3 DNA reads TGTGCCAGTAGTATAGTTGGGGCCAATGAGCAGTTCTTC.

The count of this clone is one. The gene calls are TRBV19 and TRBJ2-7; D assignment may be TRBD1 or TRBD2 (5 bases each). CDR1 and CDR2 from the germline V gene are LNHDA and SQIVND (reference sequence). This CDR3 spans 14 amino acids. V lost 5 bases and J 2 bases, leaving 13 bases between the germline ends. In DNA form, the CDR3 reads TGTGCCAGTAGTTCCGCAATGGGACCCTACGAGCAGTACGTC. It translates to CASSSAMGPYEQYV.

The chain recombines TRBV7-8 with TRBJ2-1; 10 positions match TRBD2. Per the germline V gene, CDR1 is SGHVS and CDR2 is FQNEAQ. J lost 4 bases, V lost 5 bases, and 11 bases had no gene match. The CDR3 runs 17 residues. CDR3 in DNA: TGTGCCAGCAGCCAAGGACTAGCGGCCGACCGGTACAATGAGCAGTTCTTC. This encodes CASSQGLAADRYNEQFF.

This clone was detected a few times. The chain couples TRBV7-8 to TRBJ1-3, with TRBD1 matching over 9 bases. This CDR3 is 17 amino acids long. In germline, CDR1 is SGHVS, CDR2 FQNEAQ. Germline trimming cut 5 bases from V and 6 bases from J; bases unmatched to any gene: 14. CDR3 region: CASSAASGTGIKNTIYF. The CDR3 DNA is TGTGCCAGCAGCGCAGCCTCCGGGACAGGGATAAAAAACACCATATATTTT.

V gene TRBV6-1 combines with J gene TRBJ2-7; perhaps TRBD1 as D (6 bases). CDR1 MNHNS and CDR2 SASEGT come from the germline V gene. Between the trimmed V and J ends, which lost 6 bases and 0 bases, there was a span of 12 bases. The CDR3 is made up of 14 amino acids. As DNA, the CDR3 is TGTGCCAGCAGCCCGGGACAAAGCTCCTACGAGCAGTACGTC. Encoded protein: CASSPGQSSYEQYV.

This chain links TRBV25-1 with TRBJ2-3, with a tentative D call TRBD2 (7 bases). The CDR3 consists of 15 residues. From germline, CDR1 is MGHDK and CDR2 SYGVNS. V gave up 5 bases and J gave up 9 bases, with 21 bases separating them. The CDR3 DNA sequence: TGTGCCAGCAGTCCAATGGAGGGGGGGGGAGCAACGCAGTATTTT. It encodes CASSPMEGGGATQYF.

This chain uses TRBV9 with TRBJ1-1; D unclear. Trimming shortened V by 4 bases and J by 2 bases, and 9 bases separated the two germline ends. The V gene's germline CDR1 is SGDLS and CDR2 YYNGEE. The CDR3 extends over 13 amino acids. The CDR3 here is CASSKGGNTEAFF. The CDR3 coding sequence is TGTGCCAGCAGCAAAGGCGGTAACACTGAAGCTTTCTTT.

This clone is a singleton in its sample. The chain employs TRBV5-1 and TRBJ2-3; 8 bases fit TRBD2. The CDR3 is 16 amino acids. Germline lookup yields CDR1 SGHRS and CDR2 YFSETQ. With V trimmed by 0 bases and J by 0 bases, 3 bases remained unmatched. The DNA for the CDR3 is TGCGCCAGCAGCTTGGCACTAGCGGAGAGCACAGATACGCAGTATTTT. Translation: CASSLALAESTDTQYF.

This clone was counted between two and nine times. V gene TRBV2 combines with J gene TRBJ1-5; TRBD1 matches 9 bases. Per the germline V gene, CDR1 is SNHLY and CDR2 is FYNNEI. The ends lost 6 bases at V and 4 bases at J; junction bases unmatched: 4. The CDR3 spans 14 residues. The CDR3 DNA reads as TGTGCCAGCAGGGGACAGGGTAGAAATCAGCCCCAGCATTTT. Its translation is CASRGQGRNQPQHF.

Worth noting for this clone: Other nucleotide sequences from this sample produce the same CDR3. This sequence joins TRBV4-3 and TRBJ1-3; D ambiguous. Between the trimmed V and J ends, which lost 1 base and 1 base, there was a span of 5 bases. The CDR3 has 14 residues. Germline V gene sequence: CDR1 LGHNA, CDR2 YSLEER. CDR3 protein: CASSQGDSGNTIYF. CDR3 bases: TGCGCCAGCAGCCAAGGGGATTCTGGAAACACCATATATTTT.

This clone was counted once. The chain employs TRBV7-2 and TRBJ1-2; D not resolved. Trimming cost V 5 bases and J 8 bases, with 15 bases left between them. The CDR3 has 13 amino acids. Germline CDR1 is SGHTA and CDR2 is FQGNSA. The CDR3 DNA sequence: TGTGCCAGCAGCCCTTTCACAGTAGACGGCTACACCTTC. This gives the protein CASSPFTVDGYTF.

The V and J genes are TRBV30 and TRBJ2-3; TRBD2 might be the D (6 bases). CDR1 is GTSNPN and CDR2 is SVGIG in the germline V gene (reference sequence). Trimming stripped 0 bases from V and 4 bases from J, with 11 bases between. The CDR3 loop spans 14 amino acids. The CDR3: CAWSVGGAADTQYF. The CDR3 coding sequence is TGTGCCTGGAGTGTCGGGGGAGCGGCAGATACGCAGTATTTT.

The V call is TRBV5-1, the J call TRBJ1-1, with TRBD1 matching 9 bases. V dropped 2 bases and J dropped 4; count of bases not matched to a gene: 6. Germline V gene data show CDR1 as SGHRS and CDR2 as YFSETQ. The CDR3 length is 15 residues. The CDR3 bases are TGCGCCAGCAGCTTAGGGGGACAGGGCCTCACTGAAGCTTTCTTT. Translated: CASSLGGQGLTEAFF.

This clone was counted a few times. This chain joins TRBV12-2 and TRBJ2-7; the table's D call TRBD1 went unverified against the DNA. TRBV12-2 constitutes a pseudogene. The CDR3 covers 15 residues. CDR3 region: CASRLALTGRSEQYV. CDR3 nucleotides: TGTGCAAGTCGCTTAGCGCTGACAGGGAGAAGCGAGCAGTACGTC.